This TCR beta chain appears in the sequencing data of a study of CD8 T cells in Susac syndrome. The CDR3 spans 14 residues. V shed 0 bases and J shed 2 bases, with 7 bases lying between them. CDR1 and CDR2 from the germline V gene are SGHTA and FQGNSA. A quantity of about 0.5 to 1 ug RNA underwent reverse transcription using random hexamers. Amplification of TCR beta CDR3 by immunoSEQ multiplex PCR spanned 54 Vbeta and 13 Jbeta. TCRdb independently ran MiXCR on the immunoSEQ multiplex PCR reads; one entry per CDR3 protein. The data contain roughly 130,000 distinct CDR3 sequences, 90% to 95% of them singletons. Healthy donors formed controls matched for age and sex. The authors negatively isolated CD8+ and CD4+ T cells and FACS-enriched TEMRA cells.

Sequencing was performed on CD4+ T cells from PBMCs. The TCR comes from a human donor in good health. The chain couples TRBV7-2 to TRBJ2-5; D remains unclear. The CDR3 reads CASSLAAVQETQYF. In DNA form, the CDR3 reads TGTGCCAGCAGCTTAGCGGCAGTTCAAGAGACCCAGTACTTC.